Shown below are 25 T cell receptor beta chains from a single sample sequenced in a study of long-term antiretroviral therapy in people with HIV. They ran version v3.0 of the immunoSEQ assay at survey level. Measured with immunoSEQ multiplex PCR; TCRdb has only the in-frame clones, and not every one. The table shows 25,000 to 40,000 clones, with 97% occurring only once. Source: unsorted PBMCs, taken 7.6 years after starting antiretroviral therapy. Receptor source: a young man with HIV.

The chain combines TRBV19 with TRBJ2-5; 8 bases map to TRBD2. Germline CDR1 is LNHDA and CDR2 is SQIVND (reference sequence). The CDR3 contains 14 residues. Trimming removed 5 bases from V and 3 bases from J; junction bases left unmatched: 5. The CDR3 coding sequence is TGTGCCAGTAGTTATAGCGGGGAAAAAGAGACCCAGTACTTC. Translating gives CASSYSGEKETQYF.

V usage is TRBV27 and J usage is TRBJ1-2, with D unresolved. The CDR3 sequence is 13 residues long. Deletions cut 1 base from V and 5 bases from J, with 8 bases between. The germline V gene has CDR1 MNHEY and CDR2 SMNVEV (reference sequence). The CDR3 loop is CASSLLGGYGYTF. CDR3 nucleotide sequence: TGTGCCAGCAGTTTATTGGGAGGGTATGGCTACACCTTC.

Here the CDR3 DNA reads TGTGCCAGCGGGACAGGGGCCCTCCGGACCACCCATGGCTACACCTTC. Translation gives CASGTGALRTTHGYTF. V and J are TRBV6-6 and TRBJ1-2; 10 positions agree with TRBD1. V dropped 8 bases and J dropped 6; count of bases not matched to a gene: 15. CDR1 and CDR2 from the germline V gene are MNHNY and SVGAGI (reference sequence). The length of the CDR3 is 16 residues.

The rearrangement joins TRBV9 to TRBJ1-1, with D uncertain. Germline V gene data show CDR1 as SGDLS and CDR2 as YYNGEE. The length of the CDR3 is 16 residues. Between the trimmed V and J ends, which lost 1 base and 0 bases, there was a span of 13 bases. DNA of the CDR3: TGTGCCAGCAGCGTAATGGATCGAGGAGTGAACACTGAAGCTTTCTTT. It is translated as CASSVMDRGVNTEAFF.

The genes are TRBV6-5 and TRBJ2-1, with TRBD1 as a possible D gene (5 bases). CDR1 MNHEY and CDR2 SVGAGI come from the germline V gene. The V end lost 6 bases, the J end lost 8 bases, and 14 bases lay between the germline ends. The CDR3 contains 13 residues. The CDR3 sequence is CASRDLTGDEQFF. CDR3 bases: TGTGCCAGCAGGGACCTTACAGGCGATGAGCAGTTCTTC.

CDR3 DNA: TGTGCCAGCAGCTTCGAGGGGCCTTCCTACGAGCAGTACTTC. Encoded protein: CASSFEGPSYEQYF. The J gene is TRBJ2-7, the V gene TRBV7-2; D is possibly TRBD1 or TRBD2 (5 bases each). Trimming pared 3 bases from V and 1 base from J, leaving 10 bases between. This CDR3 region has 14 residues. The germline gives CDR1 SGHTA, CDR2 FQGNSA.

The CDR3: CAISELGQGASDTQYF. In nucleotides, the CDR3 is TGTGCCATCAGTGAGTTGGGACAGGGGGCCTCAGATACGCAGTATTTT. The chain combines TRBV10-3 with TRBJ2-3; TRBD1 agrees at 12 bases. V shed 1 base and J 4 bases; nucleotides not matched to a gene: 3. From germline, CDR1 is ENHRY and CDR2 SYGVKD. The CDR3 consists of 16 residues.

The V gene is TRBV7-8, the J gene TRBJ2-7; TRBD1 might be the D (6 bases). This CDR3 contains 17 residues. Germline CDR1 and CDR2: SGHVS and FQNEAQ. Trimming took off 2 bases at V and 1 base at J, with 18 bases between the two ends. The CDR3 here is CASSLRPRDTPSYEQYF. CDR3 DNA sequence: TGTGCCAGCAGCTTACGACCCAGGGACACTCCGTCCTACGAGCAGTACTTC.

The chain recombines TRBV6-4 with TRBJ2-1, with D possibly matching TRBD2 (5 bases). Germline values: CDR1 MRHNA, CDR2 SNTAGT. CDR3 length: 14 amino acids. Deletions cut 4 bases from V and 10 bases from J, with 17 bases between. The CDR3 is CASSARVGQGEQFF. DNA of the CDR3: TGTGCCAGCAGTGCGCGGGTTGGGCAAGGGGAGCAGTTCTTC.

CDR3 in amino acids: CASSIGQGWNEQFF. The CDR3 nucleotides read TGTGCCAGCAGCATCGGACAGGGTTGGAATGAGCAGTTCTTC. The chain combines TRBV7-9 with TRBJ2-1; TRBD1 matches 8 bases. CDR1 and CDR2 (germline): SEHNR, FQNEAQ (reference sequence). The CDR3 totals 14 residues. The J segment lost 7 bases and the V segment lost 5 bases, leaving 7 bases of the junction unmatched.

This sequence joins TRBV23-1 and TRBJ1-2; maybe TRBD1 (6 bases). TRBV23-1 is classed as an ORF, of uncertain function. The ends were cut back, 4 bases at V and 4 bases at J, with 10 bases in the middle. CDR3 length equals 13 residues. CDR3 in DNA: TGCGCCAGCAGTCGACAGGCAGGCTATGGCTACACCTTC. It yields the protein CASSRQAGYGYTF.

The chain couples TRBV4-1 to TRBJ2-7; the D gene is possibly TRBD2 (6 bases). V lost 0 bases and J lost 2, with 17 bases in between. CDR1 MGHRA and CDR2 YSYEKL come from the germline V gene. CDR3 length: 17 amino acids. CDR3 residues: CASSQDGGLRLTYEQYF. DNA of the CDR3: TGCGCCAGCAGCCAAGATGGGGGACTCAGACTAACCTACGAGCAGTACTTC.

The J gene is TRBJ2-7, the V gene TRBV5-1; D is unclear. Germline V gene lookup returns CDR1 SGHRS and CDR2 YFSETQ. V was clipped by 0 bases and J by 5 bases, with 12 bases between them. The CDR3 runs to 14 residues. The CDR3 here is CASSLVSGNDEQYF. Written as DNA, the CDR3 is TGCGCCAGCAGCTTGGTTTCGGGTAACGACGAGCAGTACTTC.

The table lists this clone with a count of one. The J gene is TRBJ1-5, the V gene TRBV4-2; tentatively, D is TRBD1 (6 bases). V was shortened by 4 bases and J by 9 bases, with 16 bases between the two germline ends. The germline V gene encodes CDR1 LGHNA and CDR2 YNFKEQ. The CDR3 is 14 amino acids. CDR3 sequence reads: CASSLGTAQGPQHF. DNA for the CDR3: TGTGCCAGCAGCCTTGGGACCGCACAGGGGCCCCAGCATTTT.

J is TRBJ2-1 and V is TRBV15; no firm D call. V was trimmed by 3 bases and J by 8 bases, leaving 11 bases between them. The germline gives CDR1 LNHNV, CDR2 YYDKDF (reference sequence). This CDR3 region has 13 residues. The CDR3 reads CATSSAANYEQFF. The CDR3 nucleotides are TGTGCCACCAGCAGTGCCGCCAACTATGAGCAGTTCTTC.

This chain connects TRBV5-4 to TRBJ2-1; D call uncertain. Germline CDR1 reads SGHNT; CDR2 reads YYREEE (reference sequence). The CDR3 covers 14 residues. The V and J ends lost 0 bases and 1 base respectively, with 5 bases between them. CDR3 nucleotides: TGTGCCAGCAGCTTGGTAAGTTCCTACAATGAGCAGTTCTTC. Its protein is CASSLVSSYNEQFF.

The chain has TRBV12-5 and TRBJ1-4, with a possible D match to TRBD1 (6 bases). Germline CDR1 LGHNT, CDR2 FRNRAP. V shed 1 base and J shed 10 bases, with 13 bases lying between them. CDR3 length: 14 amino acids. The CDR3 sequence: CASGLDRDRGKLFF. For the CDR3, the DNA is TGTGCTAGTGGTTTGGACAGGGACCGAGGAAAACTGTTTTTT.

The chain is built from TRBV9 and TRBJ1-6; TRBD1 might be the D (5 bases). The CDR3 runs to 14 residues. The ends were cut back, 0 bases at V and 10 bases at J, with 11 bases in the middle. The germline V gene has CDR1 SGDLS and CDR2 YYNGEE. The CDR3: CASSVDLGDSPLHF. The CDR3 nucleotides read TGTGCCAGCAGCGTAGATTTGGGGGACTCACCCCTCCACTTT. Variable domain in full (rest from reference TRBV9 and TRBJ1-6): DSGVTQTPKHLITATGQRVTLRCSPRSGDLSVYWYQQSLDQGLQFLIQYYNGEERAKGNILERFSAQQFPDLHSELNLSSLELGDSALYFCASSVDLGDSPLHFGNGTRLTVT.

This rearrangement joins TRBV27 to TRBJ2-5, with unresolved D. The V end was cut by 7 bases, the J end by 9 bases, with 18 bases between. Looked up from germline, CDR1 is MNHEY and CDR2 is SMNVEV (reference sequence). This CDR3 contains 13 residues. In DNA form, the CDR3 reads TGTGCCAGCACCCTCCCGTCTAGTCAAGCCCAGTACTTC. It specifies CASTLPSSQAQYF.

The chain carries TRBV10-3 and TRBJ2-7; TRBD1 matches 7 bases. J was trimmed by 3 bases and V by 9 bases; bases with no gene match: 5. Looked up from germline, CDR1 is ENHRY and CDR2 is SYGVKD. This CDR3 region has 12 residues. The CDR3 nucleotides read TGTGCCATTGGGACAGTCGTCTACGAGCAGTACTTC. This codes for CAIGTVVYEQYF.

The chain recombines TRBV19 with TRBJ2-7; D unresolved. Per the germline V gene, CDR1 is LNHDA and CDR2 is SQIVND (reference sequence). The CDR3 is 13 amino acids. The V and J ends lost 0 bases and 3 bases respectively, with 6 bases between them. The CDR3 coding sequence is TGTGCCAGTAGTATAGAGGACCGCTACGAGCAGTACTTC. The encoded protein is CASSIEDRYEQYF.

The CDR3 sequence: CASSSLRGRGNEKLFF. The CDR3 DNA reads as TGTGCCAGCAGCTCCCTTCGGGGGCGGGGTAATGAAAAACTGTTTTTT. This chain uses TRBV11-2 with TRBJ1-4, with D possibly TRBD1 on 6 matching bases. Deletions cut 4 bases from V and 4 bases from J, with 16 bases between. There are 16 residues in the CDR3. In germline, CDR1 is SGHAT, CDR2 FQNNGV. The entire variable domain, with the rest obtained from reference TRBV11-2 and TRBJ1-4, is as follows: EAGVAQSPRYKIIEKRQSVAFWCNPISGHATLYWYQQILGQGPKLLIQFQNNGVVDDSQLPKDRFSAERLKGVDSTLKIQPAKLEDSAVYLCASSSLRGRGNEKLFFGSGTQLSVL.

The chain has TRBV19 and TRBJ1-1; no clear D. This CDR3 has 15 amino acids. Germline V gene data show CDR1 as LNHDA and CDR2 as SQIVND (reference sequence). Between the trimmed V and J ends, which lost 3 bases and 1 base, there was a span of 12 bases. The chain's CDR3 is CASSIGPSSNTEAFF. The CDR3 DNA sequence: TGTGCCAGTAGTATCGGACCCTCGTCGAACACTGAAGCTTTCTTT.

The rearrangement uses TRBV11-1 and TRBJ2-2; 9 bases are a match to TRBD2. The CDR3 has 16 residues. The junction had 11 bases not matched to a gene; V was cut back by 5 bases and J by 7 bases. Germline V gene data show CDR1 as SGHAT and CDR2 as FQDESV (reference sequence). The CDR3 coding sequence is TGTGCCAGCAGCCTCCTCCTAGCGGGATTTGGCGGGGAGCTGTTTTTT. Its protein is CASSLLLAGFGGELFF.

The chain couples TRBV7-9 to TRBJ2-3, with D tentatively TRBD1 (5 bases). The CDR3 runs 16 residues. The germline gives CDR1 SEHNR, CDR2 FQNEAQ (reference sequence). The V gene lost 4 bases and the J gene lost 2 bases, with 16 bases spanning the gap. CDR3: CASSSRITGVTDTQYF. CDR3 coding DNA: TGTGCCAGCAGCTCCCGTATCACAGGCGTCACAGATACGCAGTATTTT.